This entry lists 21 T cell receptor beta chains sequenced from one sample in a study of a mutant IDH1 vaccine in newly diagnosed glioma. The assay was immunoSEQ multiplex PCR, and TCRdb's table has in-frame clones only and misses some. The table records tens of thousands of clones, roughly nine tenths of them present only once. The sample's time point: baseline, week 1 (first vaccination visit). Documented treatment: pre-vaccination baseline after standard-of-care therapy. The sample consisted of PBMCs, taken from a glioma patient treated with radiotherapy, temozolomide or both. Receptors were obtained from a man aged 25-45 years with glioma.

In DNA form, the CDR3 reads TGTGCCAGCAGCTCCTGGACAGGGTACGGTCGGTATTCACCCCTCCACTTT. This translates into CASSSWTGYGRYSPLHF. The rearrangement uses TRBV5-8 and TRBJ1-6; 8 bases agree with TRBD1. Trimming cost V 3 bases and J 8 bases; bases outside gene matches: 13. Germline assignment: CDR1 SGHTS and CDR2 YDEGEE. The CDR3 is made up of 17 amino acids.

V and J are TRBV6-4 and TRBJ2-1; 10 bases align to TRBD2. The CDR3 length is 15 residues. Germline CDR1 is MRHNA and CDR2 is SNTAGT. J was trimmed by 5 bases and V by 2 bases; bases with no gene match: 3. CDR3 sequence reads: CASSDGAGGHNEQFF. DNA of the CDR3: TGTGCCAGCAGTGACGGAGCGGGAGGGCACAATGAGCAGTTCTTC.

This chain links TRBV19 with TRBJ2-5; tentatively, D is TRBD1 (5 bases). The CDR3 is 14 residues long. Trimming cost V 3 bases and J 3 bases, with 11 bases left between them. CDR1 and CDR2 from the germline V gene are LNHDA and SQIVND (reference sequence). The CDR3 sequence is CASSMWQGKETQYF. The CDR3 nucleotides read TGTGCCAGTAGTATGTGGCAGGGTAAAGAGACCCAGTACTTC.

The V and J genes are TRBV5-1 and TRBJ1-2; TRBD1 matches 12 bases. V gave up 3 bases and J gave up 3 bases; unmatched junction bases: 3. The V gene's germline CDR1 is SGHRS and CDR2 YFSETQ. CDR3 length equals 15 residues. The CDR3 loop reads CASSWGQGADYGYTF. Here the CDR3 DNA reads TGCGCCAGCAGCTGGGGACAGGGGGCAGACTATGGCTACACCTTC.

The chain recombines TRBV18 with TRBJ1-5; D is perhaps TRBD1 (6 bases). V dropped 6 bases and J dropped 5 bases, with 29 bases sitting between them. The germline CDR1 and CDR2 sequences are KGHSH and LQKENI. The CDR3 contains 19 residues. DNA of the CDR3: TGTGCCAGCTCCCCCGGCCGTGACAGGCTTTTACTTTTGGATCAGCCCCAGCATTTT. Its protein is CASSPGRDRLLLLDQPQHF. The variable domain in full, completed from reference TRBV18 and TRBJ1-5, reads NAGVMQNPRHLVRRRGQEARLRCSPMKGHSHVYWYRQLPEEGLKFMVYLQKENIIDESGMPKERFSAEFPKEGPSILRIQQVVRGDSAAYFCASSPGRDRLLLLDQPQHFGDGTRLSIL.

Regarding this clone: One end of the junction fails to match germline, which may point to a read error. Other DNA sequences from this sample encode an identical CDR3 as well. The J gene is TRBJ2-5, the V gene TRBV19, with D possibly matching TRBD1 (5 bases). The CDR3 is 14 amino acids. CDR1 is LNHDA, CDR2 SQIVND, per germline (reference sequence). The CDR3 reads CASSIGHQGETQYF. DNA of the CDR3: TGTGCCAGTAGCATAGGACACCAGGGAGAGACCCAGTACTTC.

This chain joins TRBV29-1 and TRBJ1-2; perhaps TRBD1 as D (5 bases). V dropped 6 bases and J dropped 8 bases, with 16 bases sitting between them. The CDR3 loop spans 12 amino acids. Germline V gives CDR1 SQVTM, CDR2 ANQGSEA. CDR3 nucleotide sequence: TGCAGCGTCGCCGCATCCTCAGGGGGCTACACCTTC. Amino acids: CSVAASSGGYTF.

The V gene is TRBV18, the J gene TRBJ2-6; TRBD1 agrees at 10 bases. V lost 6 bases, J lost 0 bases, and 5 bases stayed unmatched. This CDR3 has 17 amino acids. The V gene's germline CDR1 is KGHSH and CDR2 LQKENI. CDR3 sequence (DNA): TGTGCCAGCTCCCCGGGACAGGGGCCCTCTGGGGCCAACGTCCTGACTTTC. Its translation is CASSPGQGPSGANVLTF.

V and J are TRBV18 and TRBJ1-3; 7 bases line up with TRBD1. The CDR3 is 15 residues long. Trimming at V came to 3 bases and at J to 8 bases, leaving 10 bases not matched to a gene. The V gene's germline CDR1 is KGHSH and CDR2 LQKENI. The CDR3 loop is CASSPPGQRQDTIYF. The CDR3 DNA reads TGTGCCAGCTCACCGCCGGGACAGCGCCAAGACACCATATATTTT.

V gene TRBV5-4 combines with J gene TRBJ2-1; TRBD2 matches 7 bases. The CDR3 sequence is 16 residues long. Germline CDR1 and CDR2: SGHNT and YYREEE (reference sequence). The junction had 9 bases not matched to a gene; V was cut back by 0 bases and J by 6 bases. Written as DNA, the CDR3 is TGTGCCAGCAGCTTGGAGAGCGGGGTCGCTCTCAATGAGCAGTTCTTC. Translation: CASSLESGVALNEQFF. Full variable domain (remainder filled in from reference TRBV5-4 and TRBJ2-1): ETGVTQSPTHLIKTRGQQVTLRCSSQSGHNTVSWYQQALGQGPQFIFQYYREEENGRGNFPPRFSGLQFPNYSSELNVNALELDDSALYLCASSLESGVALNEQFFGPGTRLTVL.

CDR3 protein: CASSPPGGSYEQYF. The CDR3 DNA reads as TGTGCCAGCTCACCACCGGGCGGATCCTACGAGCAGTACTTC. V and J are TRBV18 and TRBJ2-7, with D hard to call. V lost 0 bases and J 1 base, leaving 7 bases between the germline ends. Germline loops: CDR1 KGHSH, CDR2 LQKENI. The CDR3 covers 14 residues. Full variable domain (remainder filled in from reference TRBV18 and TRBJ2-7): NAGVMQNPRHLVRRRGQEARLRCSPMKGHSHVYWYRQLPEEGLKFMVYLQKENIIDESGMPKERFSAEFPKEGPSILRIQQVVRGDSAAYFCASSPPGGSYEQYFGPGTRLTVT.

V gene TRBV6-1 combines with J gene TRBJ2-2, with 8 bases aligning to TRBD1. The CDR3 length is 14 residues. Germline V CDR1 and CDR2: MNHNS, SASEGT. Germline trimming cut 6 bases from V and 3 bases from J; bases unmatched to any gene: 3. As DNA, the CDR3 is TGTGCCAGCAGGGTGACAGGGGACACCGGGGAGCTGTTTTTT. Its protein product is CASRVTGDTGELFF.

The V and J genes are TRBV6-6 and TRBJ2-5, with D tentatively TRBD2 (6 bases). Trimming took off 3 bases at V and 5 bases at J, with 13 bases between the two ends. The germline V gene encodes CDR1 MNHNY and CDR2 SVGAGI (reference sequence). The CDR3 has 14 amino acids. DNA of the CDR3: TGTGCCAGCAGTTATTTGACGGGGGTTGAGACCCAGTACTTC. This codes for CASSYLTGVETQYF.

This clone has a handful of counts. This chain uses TRBV7-9 with TRBJ2-7, with 10 bases fitting TRBD1. The V segment lost 4 bases and the J segment 3 bases; nucleotides outside the gene matches: 9. Germline-derived CDR1 and CDR2 are SEHNR and FQNEAQ (reference sequence). This CDR3 region has 16 residues. CDR3 DNA sequence: TGTGCCAGCAGCTACTACGCCGACAGGGGGCTCTACGAGCAGTACTTC. Its translation is CASSYYADRGLYEQYF.

This clone was detected once. V is TRBV30 and J is TRBJ1-5; D is perhaps TRBD1 (6 bases). This CDR3 spans 13 amino acids. From germline, CDR1 is GTSNPN and CDR2 SVGIG (reference sequence). Trimming left V 5 bases short and J 6 bases short, with 14 bases between. For the CDR3, the DNA is TGTGCCTGGGGGGCAGGGGCTGGTCAGCCCCAGCATTTT. The encoded protein is CAWGAGAGQPQHF.

This chain uses TRBV10-3 with TRBJ1-1, with D perhaps matching TRBD1 (6 bases). The CDR3 has 14 amino acids. The germline V gene encodes CDR1 ENHRY and CDR2 SYGVKD. V gave up 0 bases and J gave up 6 bases, with 11 bases separating them. DNA of the CDR3: TGTGCCATCAGTGAGTCGACAGGAGGCTCTGAAGCTTTCTTT. Amino acids: CAISESTGGSEAFF.

The chain joins TRBV10-3 to TRBJ2-7, with D uncertain. V was cut by 4 bases and J by 1 base, with 8 bases left in between. This CDR3 region has 13 residues. CDR1 ENHRY and CDR2 SYGVKD come from the germline V gene. This CDR3 reads CAISGSGSYEQYF. The CDR3, as DNA: TGTGCCATCAGTGGGTCTGGATCCTACGAGCAGTACTTC.

The chain combines TRBV7-6 with TRBJ2-1; 7 nucleotides agree with TRBD2. The CDR3 is made up of 20 amino acids. CDR1 is SGHVS, CDR2 FNYEAQ, per germline. V gave up 2 bases and J gave up 0 bases; unmatched junction bases: 16. CDR3: CASSLRASGTQRGSYNEQFF. The DNA of the CDR3 is TGTGCCAGCAGCTTAAGGGCTAGCGGTACGCAACGGGGCTCCTACAATGAGCAGTTCTTC.

This clone has just a few counts. The gene calls are TRBV18 and TRBJ2-5, with D unclear. V lost 3 bases to trimming and J lost 2 bases, with 16 bases between them. This CDR3 comprises 16 residues. Per germline, CDR1 KGHSH and CDR2 LQKENI. This CDR3 reads CASSPSFGSVQETQYF. Written as DNA, the CDR3 is TGTGCCAGCTCACCTTCTTTTGGGTCCGTACAAGAGACCCAGTACTTC.

The gene calls are TRBV19 and TRBJ1-1; the D gene is possibly TRBD1 (5 bases). The CDR3 is 16 residues long. V lost 7 bases and J 2 bases, leaving 20 bases between the germline ends. The germline CDR1 and CDR2 sequences are LNHDA and SQIVND (reference sequence). CDR3 in amino acids: CASKPREGLLNTEAFF. CDR3 coding DNA: TGTGCCAGTAAACCGCGGGAGGGGCTACTAAACACTGAAGCTTTCTTT.

The chain joins TRBV25-1 to TRBJ1-5; D is perhaps TRBD1 (5 bases). The germline gives CDR1 MGHDK, CDR2 SYGVNS. Trimming took 7 bases from V and 7 from J, leaving 14 bases between them. CDR3 length: 13 amino acids. In DNA, the CDR3 is TGTGCCAGCATTCGGCAGGGAGAACAGCCCCAGCATTTT. Protein: CASIRQGEQPQHF.